Presented here are 11 T cell receptor beta chains from one specimen sequenced in a study of T cell repertoires in breast cancer. During the second nested PCR, blocking oligonucleotides suppressed genes that were not paired. TCRdb fed the emulsion pairing reads into MiXCR, producing one record per CDR3 protein. Of thousands of distinct CDR3 sequences in the sample, roughly 32% are singletons; the top ten hold around 35%. An expanded emulsion RT-PCR with primers for all TCR V genes paired CD8+ T cell chains. What was sequenced was CD8+ T cells. These TCRs come from a pool of human donors with breast cancer or a healthy control (not recorded which).

As regards this clonotype: The junction departs from germline at one end; a sequencing error may be responsible. The chain links TRBV27 to TRBJ1-1; a weak D match, TRBD1 (6 bases). The germline V gene has CDR1 MNHEY and CDR2 SMNVEV (reference sequence). The CDR3 is made up of 13 amino acids. As DNA, the CDR3 is TGTGTCAGCAGCCGGGACATTTGGGCCGCAGCTTTCTTT. Its translation is CVSSRDIWAAAFF.

V gene TRBV11-2 combines with J gene TRBJ1-1; a possible D gene is TRBD1 (5 bases). Germline CDR1 SGHAT, CDR2 FQNNGV. The CDR3 covers 13 residues. Deletions cut 2 bases from V and 10 bases from J, with 14 bases between. CDR3 region: CASSLSVGGGAFF. The CDR3 bases are TGTGCCAGCAGCTTATCGGTCGGGGGTGGAGCTTTCTTT.

In its sample, this clonotype was seen once. This chain connects TRBV6-4 to TRBJ2-1; 9 bases map to TRBD1. CDR1 is MRHNA and CDR2 is SNTAGT in the germline V gene. Germline trimming cut 8 bases from V and 7 bases from J; bases unmatched to any gene: 12. The CDR3 contains 15 residues. For the CDR3, the DNA is TGTGCCAGCGGGGTTAGGACAGGGGATTTGAATGAGCAGTTCTTC. Its translation is CASGVRTGDLNEQFF.

About this clonotype itself: This likely comes from a read error, as the CDR3 has no conserved phenylalanine or tryptophan at its end. The DNA is left out, because the CDR3 cannot be placed on it with certainty; the CDR3 is given as TCRdb lists it. The V call is TRBV27, the J call TRBJ1-2; no check of the table's D call, TRBD1, against the DNA was made. Germline values: CDR1 MNHEY, CDR2 SMNVEV (reference sequence). With termini counted, the CDR3 has 15 amino acids. This CDR3 is CASSLKGQGANGYAV.

To note about this clonotype: The junction departs from germline at one end; a sequencing error may be responsible. The genes are TRBV7-2 and TRBJ1-1, with TRBD1 as a possible D gene (5 bases). The CDR3 has 14 residues. Germline lookup yields CDR1 SGHTA and CDR2 FQGNSA. CDR3 region: CASSLEGPHTEASF. The CDR3, as DNA: TGTGCCAGCAGCTTGGAGGGGCCTCACACTGAAGCTTCCTTT.

The CDR3 is CASSPPLRGGRNEQFF. DNA for the CDR3: TGTGCCAGCAGCCCTCCCCTGCGGGGGGGCAGGAATGAGCAGTTCTTC. The V call is TRBV5-5, the J call TRBJ2-1; 9 positions match TRBD2. This CDR3 comprises 16 residues. J was trimmed by 7 bases and V by 4 bases; bases with no gene match: 12. Germline V gene lookup returns CDR1 SGHKS and CDR2 YYEKEE (reference sequence).

In the case of this clonotype: One end of the junction varies from germline; a read error may be responsible. The rearrangement joins TRBV28 to TRBJ2-3; D not certain. CDR1 and CDR2 from the germline V gene are MDHEN and SYDVKM. The CDR3 is 11 residues long. The CDR3 DNA reads as TGTGCTAGCAGTTTGTCAGATACGCGGTATTTT. As protein: CASSLSDTRYF.

This clonotype was seen at least ten times. The J gene is TRBJ2-7, the V gene TRBV20-1, with a weak D call TRBD2 (6 bases). In germline, CDR1 is DFQATT, CDR2 SNEGSKA (reference sequence). The CDR3 runs to 13 residues. V shed 2 bases and J shed 6 bases, with 14 bases lying between them. In nucleotides, the CDR3 is TGCAGTGCTAGAAAAGCGGGCGGATTCGAGCAGTACTTC. Translated: CSARKAGGFEQYF.

The J gene is TRBJ2-3, the V gene TRBV5-6, with 9 bases fitting TRBD1. Losses at the gene ends were 3 bases for V and 3 bases for J; bases not matched to a gene: 8. The germline gives CDR1 SGHDT, CDR2 YYEEEE. This CDR3 region has 16 residues. CDR3 region: CASSWATGTGTDTQYF. In nucleotides, the CDR3 is TGTGCCAGCAGCTGGGCCACCGGGACAGGGACAGATACGCAGTATTTT.

This clonotype was picked up many times. The CDR3 DNA follows: TGTGCCAGCAGTGACGGTGGGAGAGACACAGATACGCAGTATTTT. Protein: CASSDGGRDTDTQYF. The rearrangement links TRBV6-1 to TRBJ2-3; D is possibly TRBD2 (5 bases). With 3 bases removed from V and 2 bases from J, the gap between germline ends came to 12 bases. Germline V CDR1 and CDR2: MNHNS, SASEGT. This CDR3 region has 15 residues.

This chain uses TRBV27 with TRBJ1-6; perhaps TRBD1 as D (5 bases). V gave up 1 base and J gave up 7 bases, with 17 bases separating them. This CDR3 has 17 residues. Germline V gene sequence: CDR1 MNHEY, CDR2 SMNVEV (reference sequence). The CDR3 loop is CASSLWSLGQGNSPLHF. The CDR3 DNA sequence: TGTGCCAGCAGTTTATGGTCCCTGGGGCAGGGAAATTCACCCCTCCACTTT.